The 10 T cell receptor beta chains given below trace back to one sample, sequenced in a study of blood T cells in healthy people across ages. A second PCR of roughly 6 to 12 cycles used a sample-barcoded 5' primer and a J-beta primer mix. TCRdb recomputed calls from the 5' RACE reads with MiXCR, one row per CDR3 protein. The sample shows 800,000 or so distinct CDR3 sequences, 25% of them seen only once. These data were also reused for a study on T cells of mothers and their children.

The material sequenced was blood. The receptors were sampled from a boy aged 5 to 17 in good health.

This chain's CDR3 is CASGGFSSYNSPLHF. Written as DNA, the CDR3 is TGTGCCAGCGGGGGCTTTAGCTCCTATAATTCACCCCTCCACTTT. The J gene is TRBJ1-6, the V gene TRBV7-8, with a tentative D call TRBD1 (6 bases). The CDR3 is made up of 15 amino acids. The ends were cut back, 8 bases at V and 0 bases at J, with 11 bases in the middle. Germline V lookup: CDR1 SGHVS, CDR2 FQNEAQ.

The chain is built from TRBV7-2 and TRBJ2-1; 8 bases match TRBD2. The J segment lost 10 bases and the V segment lost 1 base, leaving 9 bases of the junction unmatched. Germline V gene data show CDR1 as SGHTA and CDR2 as FQGNSA. CDR3 length: 15 residues. CDR3 amino acids: CASSLGTAGVNEQFF. The DNA of the CDR3 is TGTGCCAGCAGCTTAGGGACAGCGGGAGTCAACGAGCAGTTCTTC.

V and J are TRBV7-2 and TRBJ2-5; either TRBD1 or TRBD2 may fit D (5 bases each). Trimming pared 5 bases from V and 7 bases from J, leaving 23 bases between. Germline V gene lookup returns CDR1 SGHTA and CDR2 FQGNSA. This CDR3 has 16 amino acids. The CDR3 coding sequence is TGTGCCAGCAGCCTAAGTCGAGTGGGACCGTCGGGGACCCAGTACTTC. Encoded protein: CASSLSRVGPSGTQYF.

This chain uses TRBV9 with TRBJ2-5, with D uncertain. Germline V gene lookup returns CDR1 SGDLS and CDR2 YYNGEE. CDR3 length: 14 amino acids. V shed 6 bases and J shed 2 bases, with 14 bases lying between them. The CDR3 reads CASNAQAGQETQYF. In DNA, the CDR3 is TGTGCCAGCAACGCCCAAGCCGGACAAGAGACCCAGTACTTC.

This clonotype appeared a few times. The rearrangement joins TRBV5-5 to TRBJ1-4; possibly TRBD1 for D (6 bases). The V end was cut by 7 bases, the J end by 6 bases, with 13 bases between. CDR3 length: 13 amino acids. Germline loops: CDR1 SGHKS, CDR2 YYEKEE (reference sequence). The CDR3 region has the DNA TGTGCCAGCCGCCACAGGGATCATGAAAAACTGTTTTTT. Translation gives CASRHRDHEKLFF.

This chain links TRBV12-3 or TRBV12-4 with TRBJ1-1; no reliable D call. CDR3 length equals 15 residues. V was shortened by 0 bases and J by 0 bases, with 8 bases between the two germline ends. In nucleotides, the CDR3 is TGTGCCAGCAGTTTAGCGCACGGGGTGAACACTGAAGCTTTCTTT. Translating it yields CASSLAHGVNTEAFF.

As DNA, the CDR3 is TGTGCCAGCAGCCAAGAGGACTGGTCAGCTAACTATGGCTACACCTTC. This gives the protein CASSQEDWSANYGYTF. The chain recombines TRBV4-2 with TRBJ1-2; D unclear. Germline CDR1 is LGHNA and CDR2 is YNFKEQ. V lost 0 bases to trimming and J lost 0 bases, with 11 bases between them. The CDR3 sequence is 16 residues long.

J is TRBJ2-7 and V is TRBV7-8; 7 bases agree with TRBD1. With V trimmed by 5 bases and J by 5 bases, 9 bases remained unmatched. This CDR3 region has 14 residues. Per the germline V gene, CDR1 is SGHVS and CDR2 is FQNEAQ. The CDR3 here is CASSPKRQGHEQYF. CDR3 sequence (DNA): TGTGCCAGCAGCCCTAAAAGACAGGGCCACGAGCAGTACTTC.

The chain is built from TRBV29-1 and TRBJ1-1, with 8 bases lining up with TRBD1. V was clipped by 3 bases and J by 1 base; unmatched bases: 7. CDR1 is SQVTM and CDR2 is ANQGSEA in the germline V gene. This CDR3 has 15 amino acids. The CDR3 DNA reads as TGCAGCGTTGATTTATGGGACAGGAAGAACACTGAAGCTTTCTTT. Its translation: CSVDLWDRKNTEAFF.

This clonotype appeared many times. The chain combines TRBV3-1 with TRBJ2-3, with 10 bases that match TRBD1. The V segment lost 8 bases and the J segment 4 bases; nucleotides outside the gene matches: 6. Germline V gene sequence: CDR1 LGHDT, CDR2 YNNKEL (reference sequence). The CDR3 runs to 14 residues. CDR3: CASSGTGVADTQYF. The DNA of the CDR3 is TGTGCCAGCTCCGGGACAGGGGTGGCAGATACGCAGTATTTT.